Shown below are 18 T cell receptor beta chains from a single sample sequenced in a study of tumor-infiltrating lymphocytes in primary liver carcinoma. Bulk tissue was left unsorted, and RNA and DNA were co-extracted from about 20-30 mg of it. Synthesis of TCR beta cDNA was carried out from 500 ng total RNA with a constant-region primer. Construction of TCR beta libraries relied on three successive nested multiplex PCR rounds employing slightly modified ARM-PCR. Forward primers for TRBV1-TRBV30 and a C-beta reverse primer served the first two PCR rounds, at 10 cycles each. TCRdb fed the multiplex PCR reads into MiXCR, producing one record per CDR3 protein. The top ten clones hold roughly 7.9% of a sample with approximately 120,000 distinct CDR3 sequences, 64% of them seen once. Sample: liver tumor tissue from sampling region 3. As to subset: tumor region T3, left-lateral pole. The receptors come from an older woman with primary liver carcinoma and hepatitis B virus infection.

This clonotype occurred many times. The J gene is TRBJ1-6, the V gene TRBV5-4; TRBD1 might be the D (6 bases). With 4 bases removed from V and 7 bases from J, the gap between germline ends came to 15 bases. The CDR3 consists of 15 residues. From germline, CDR1 is SGHNT and CDR2 YYREEE (reference sequence). The CDR3 region has the DNA TGTGCCAGCAGCGCAACTCAGGGGAACAATTCACCCCTCCACTTT. As protein: CASSATQGNNSPLHF.

On this clonotype itself: It is likely a read error, because the conserved phenylalanine at the end of the CDR3 is missing. Because the CDR3's place on the DNA is in doubt, the DNA is left out and the CDR3 is given as listed by TCRdb. The CDR3 sequence: CAWRAYSYEQYI. The rearrangement links TRBV30 to TRBJ2-7. Germline V gene lookup returns CDR1 GTSNPN and CDR2 SVGIG (reference sequence). The CDR3 has 12 residues if both end residues are counted.

Worth noting for this clonotype: The junction shows a germline mismatch at one end, possibly a read error. The gene calls are TRBV11-2 and TRBJ2-2, with D tentatively TRBD2 (5 bases). Germline values: CDR1 SGHAT, CDR2 FQNNGV. The CDR3 spans 14 residues. CDR3 amino acids: CASGLMGNTGELFF. Here the CDR3 DNA reads TGTGCCAGCGGCCTTATGGGGAACACCGGGGAGCTATTTTTT.

This clonotype has at least ten counts. J is TRBJ1-2 and V is TRBV12-3 or TRBV12-4, with TRBD1 as a possible D gene (5 bases). V lost 3 bases and J 5 bases, leaving 10 bases between the germline ends. This CDR3 region has 13 residues. CDR3 nucleotides: TGTGCCAGCAGTTTGGGCAGGGAATATGGCTACACCTTC. Protein product: CASSLGREYGYTF.

Concerning this clonotype: A read error may be the cause here, since a much bigger clone is one base away. The V call is TRBV12-3 or TRBV12-4, the J call TRBJ2-6; perhaps TRBD1 as D (5 bases). The length of the CDR3 is 15 residues. In nucleotides, the CDR3 is TGTACCAGCAGTTTAGCACAGGCCGGGGCCAACGTCCTGACTTTC. Translated, it gives CTSSLAQAGANVLTF.

A note on this clonotype: A much larger clone differs by one base, so this may be a read error. The rearrangement uses TRBV6-1 and TRBJ1-4; perhaps TRBD1 as D (5 bases). CDR1 MNHNS and CDR2 SASEGT come from the germline V gene. The CDR3 has 14 amino acids. CDR3 nucleotides: TGTACCAGCAGATTGGGACCAGCTAATGAAAAACTGTTTTTT. It codes for CTSRLGPANEKLFF.

This clonotype was detected only once. It may be a read error: a sequence one base away is much more abundant. Because the CDR3 is missing its conserved closing phenylalanine or tryptophan, this is likely a read error. The V gene is TRBV29-1, the J gene TRBJ2-2; tentative D call: TRBD2 (5 bases). Germline CDR1 is SQVTM and CDR2 is ANQGSEA. The CDR3 contains 14 residues. Trimming took 4 bases from V and 2 from J, leaving 11 bases between them. Written as DNA, the CDR3 is TGCAGCGTTGTGAGCGGAGCCAACACCGGGGAGCTGTTTTCT. It is translated as CSVVSGANTGELFS.

About this clonotype: The CDR3 does not close with the conserved phenylalanine or tryptophan, likely indicating a read error. The DNA for the CDR3 is TGCAGCGTTGAGGGGGGAAATGATGGCTACACCTCC. This encodes CSVEGGNDGYTS. The gene calls are TRBV29-1 and TRBJ1-2; perhaps TRBD1 as D (5 bases). Per germline, CDR1 SQVTM and CDR2 ANQGSEA. The V end was cut by 3 bases, the J end by 6 bases, with 11 bases between. This CDR3 has 12 amino acids.

This chain joins TRBV13 and TRBJ1-1; 8 bases are shared with TRBD1. This CDR3 has 14 amino acids. Per germline, CDR1 PRHDT and CDR2 FYEKMQ (reference sequence). In DNA form, the CDR3 reads TGTGTAAGCAGCTTCCGACAGGGGAGTACTGAAGCTTTCTTT. Its protein product is CVSSFRQGSTEAFF.

Details on this clonotype: It may be a read error: a sequence one base away is much more abundant. The chain carries TRBV5-5 and TRBJ2-7; 8 positions agree with TRBD2. Germline V gives CDR1 SGHKS, CDR2 YYEKEE (reference sequence). With 1 base clipped from V and 11 bases from J, the junction kept 14 bases outside the gene matches. The CDR3 runs 15 residues. The CDR3 DNA follows: TGTGCCAGCAGCTTGTCAACTCAGGGTAGCGGGGAAGAGTACTTC. Protein sequence: CASSLSTQGSGEEYF.

Comments on this clonotype: Since the CDR3 does not end with the conserved phenylalanine or tryptophan, this likely comes from a read error. This chain joins TRBV11-2 and TRBJ2-1, with TRBD2 matching over 8 bases. The CDR3 extends over 16 amino acids. V lost 4 bases and J lost 0; bases outside the gene matches: 5. In germline, CDR1 is SGHAT, CDR2 FQNNGV. In DNA form, the CDR3 reads TGTGCCAGCAGCTCGACTAGCGTCTACTCCTACAATGAGCAGTTCTTA. This sequence encodes CASSSTSVYSYNEQFL.

This clonotype was recorded only once. The chain uses TRBV5-6 and TRBJ2-3; D may match TRBD1 or TRBD2 (6 bases each). V was trimmed by 4 bases and J by 2 bases, leaving 11 bases between them. The CDR3 runs 14 residues. Germline V gene sequence: CDR1 SGHDT, CDR2 YYEEEE. The CDR3 DNA is TGTGCCAGCAGCCCGTGGGGGGCCACAGATACGCAGTATTTT. Its protein is CASSPWGATDTQYF.

CDR3 amino acids: CASSPGPGGNSQYF. DNA for the CDR3: TGTGCCAGCAGCCCGGGACCAGGGGGTAACTCGCAGTATTTT. V gene TRBV6-5 combines with J gene TRBJ2-3; TRBD1 aligns across 7 bases. The germline V gene encodes CDR1 MNHEY and CDR2 SVGAGI. This CDR3 contains 14 residues. The J segment lost 10 bases and the V segment lost 6 bases, leaving 13 bases of the junction unmatched.

The table lists this clonotype with a few counts. This chain connects TRBV5-1 to TRBJ1-5, with D perhaps TRBD1 (5 bases). Germline V lookup: CDR1 SGHRS, CDR2 YFSETQ. V dropped 2 bases and J dropped 0 bases, with 9 bases sitting between them. The CDR3 totals 15 residues. The CDR3 here is CASSLGTYSNQPQHF. CDR3 nucleotide sequence: TGCGCCAGCAGCTTAGGGACGTATAGCAATCAGCCCCAGCATTTT.

This clonotype was detected ten times or more. The chain joins TRBV6-6 to TRBJ1-2, with D maybe TRBD1 (6 bases). CDR1 and CDR2 (germline): MNHNY, SVGAGI (reference sequence). CDR3 length equals 14 residues. V lost 5 bases and J lost 2, with 12 bases in between. In DNA form, the CDR3 reads TGTGCCAGCAGTCGGGGACACCTGAACTATGGCTACACCTTC. Residues: CASSRGHLNYGYTF.

This clonotype has only a few counts. This may arise from a read error, as a much more abundant clone is one base away. In this CDR3 the conserved last residue, phenylalanine or tryptophan, is missing, so a read error is likely. V usage is TRBV6-2 or TRBV6-3 and J usage is TRBJ2-1, with TRBD2 matching 9 bases. The CDR3 is made up of 14 amino acids. Germline V gene lookup returns CDR1 MNHEY and CDR2 SVGEGT. Trimming removed 7 bases from V and 4 bases from J; junction bases left unmatched: 5. The CDR3 spells CASTTTSGYNEQFL. CDR3 coding DNA: TGTGCCAGCACCACTACTAGCGGGTACAATGAGCAGTTCTTA.

On this clonotype itself: A junction boundary mismatches the germline segment, possibly from a read error. The chain carries TRBV12-3 or TRBV12-4 and TRBJ1-2; 8 bases map to TRBD1. CDR3 size: 15 residues. CDR3 loop: CASRLGGQGNCGYTF. Here the CDR3 DNA reads TGTGCCAGCAGGTTAGGAGGACAGGGTAACTGTGGCTACACCTTC.

As concerns this clonotype: The conserved phenylalanine or tryptophan is not found at the CDR3 terminus, so this likely reflects a read error. This chain joins TRBV7-9 and TRBJ2-7; 7 nucleotides match TRBD2. This CDR3 spans 16 amino acids. Trimming at V came to 7 bases and at J to 5 bases, leaving 17 bases not matched to a gene. CDR1 and CDR2 from the germline V gene are SEHNR and FQNEAQ (reference sequence). Here the CDR3 DNA reads TGTGCCAGCAACTCTTCCTCGGGGGGAGTTGCCCACGAGCAGTACTAC. It translates to CASNSSSGGVAHEQYY.